The rows below give T cell receptor beta chains drawn from one sample of a study of STAT5B mutations in CD4+ large granular lymphocyte leukemia. Profiled with immunoSEQ multiplex PCR; TCRdb holds only in-frame clones, not every one. The profile shows tens of thousands of clones, 72% of them singletons. Sequencing used CD4+ T cells from blood buffy coats. The receptors were gathered from a human donor in good health. Both conserved end residues are part of each CDR3. Fields, in order: V gene, CDR3 length, clone size, J gene, CDR3 protein. Rows may omit the clone size; those that give it use once, few, many or a size class.

>TRBV6-5|15|.|TRBJ1-6
CASSVTGWVDSPLHF
>TRBV29-1|12|once|TRBJ2-3
CSVEWGGDTQYF
>TRBV2|15|.|TRBJ1-3
CASSEEEGSGNTIYF
>TRBV5-6|12|.|TRBJ1-2
CASSLAGYGYTF
>TRBV15|22|.|TRBJ2-2
CATSRGLAGEQIPSPNTGELFF
>TRBV27|15|.|TRBJ1-6
CASSQPGQGNSPLHF
>TRBV11-2|18|few|TRBJ1-1
CASSLLMGAGRSNTEAFF
>TRBV5-1|15|.|TRBJ1-3
CASSSTGGAENTIYF
>TRBV6-5|13|few|TRBJ1-6
CASRRQENSPLHF
>TRBV10-3|13|.|TRBJ1-1
CAISWDRTTEAFF
>TRBV7-9|12|few|TRBJ2-2
CASPEGAGELFF
>TRBV7-8|17|.|TRBJ2-7
CASSLTPWDRGAYEQYF
>TRBV5-6|12|.|TRBJ1-1
CASSLRNTEAFF
>TRBV2|14|few|TRBJ1-3
CASSERRAGNTIYF
>TRBV10-3|12|.|TRBJ1-3
CATGQGGNTIYF
>TRBV7-2|15|.|TRBJ2-4
CASSLARTGGNIQYF
>TRBV11-1|18|.|TRBJ2-6
CASSPRRGARSGANVLTF
>TRBV7-8|15|.|TRBJ1-1
CASSIIQGGRAEAFF
>TRBV7-2|13|.|TRBJ1-1
CASSPPPGGEAFF
>TRBV28|15|.|TRBJ2-5
CASSAVRDTLETQYF
>TRBV7-2|13|.|TRBJ2-5
CASSSWDVKTQYF
>TRBV6-5|11|.|TRBJ1-1
CASSRNTEAFF
>TRBV14|18|few|TRBJ1-2
CASSQGMRGFGDNYGYTF
>TRBV2|15|.|TRBJ1-6
CASSKQGADNSPLHF
>TRBV6-5|12|.|TRBJ2-5
CALGRGPETQYF
>TRBV6-5|11|once|TRBJ1-1
CASSYLDKAFF
>TRBV19|15|.|TRBJ2-7
CASSLGGGNSYEQYF
>TRBV7-6|14|.|TRBJ1-1
CASSLGGPSTEAFF
>TRBV5-4|14|.|TRBJ1-1
CASSPEIANTEAFF
>TRBV7-9|12|.|TRBJ2-7
CASSLSGDTSYF
>TRBV7-2|15|.|TRBJ2-3
CASSLEAGGTDTQYF
>TRBV6-9|16|.|TRBJ1-4
CASSYRLPSPNEKLFF
>TRBV10-3|16|.|TRBJ2-6
CAISDGQGSGANVLTF
>TRBV10-3|16|.|TRBJ2-1
CAIGNSGTGGGNEQFF
>TRBV27|14|.|TRBJ2-3
CASSLNRDVGTQYF
>TRBV2|13|.|TRBJ1-1
CASSEGGWTEAFF
>TRBV29-1|12|once|TRBJ2-5
CSVERLAGAQYF
>TRBV19|14|.|TRBJ1-2
CASSIGGTGYGYTF
>TRBV9|15|.|TRBJ2-1
CASSIDSSSYNEQFF
>TRBV9|14|.|TRBJ2-2
CASSVVQNGGELFF
>TRBV5-7|12|.|TRBJ2-7
CASRREEDEQYF
>TRBV4-1|17|once|TRBJ2-2
CASSRGQGSPNTGELFF
>TRBV1|17|.|TRBJ2-2
CTSSLRDHSRNTGELFF
>TRBV11-2|16|.|TRBJ2-5
CASSLGVGGHQETQYF
>TRBV4-1|15|once|TRBJ2-7
CASSQGEGFPYEQYF
>TRBV15|15|.|TRBJ2-3
CATIRDPGVPDTQYF
>TRBV9|15|once|TRBJ2-7
CASSVSGTVSYEQYF
>TRBV9|14|.|TRBJ1-5
CASSEGPGGQPQHF
>TRBV6-5|13|.|TRBJ2-1
CASSFTREFEQFF
>TRBV2|14|.|TRBJ2-1
CANSRGSSYNEQFF
>TRBV6-5|12|.|TRBJ2-7
CASSPLSYEQYF
>TRBV4-1|17|.|TRBJ1-6
CASSQGPTGGARSPLHF
>TRBV6-5|15|.|TRBJ2-1
CASSYKGLTYNEQFF
>TRBV18|16|.|TRBJ1-4
CASSLNVGTVSEKLFF
>TRBV28|14|.|TRBJ1-5
CASSLQGGHEPQHF
>TRBV29-1|14|.|TRBJ2-1
CSVGLAGHYNEQFF
>TRBV5-4|15|.|TRBJ1-4
CASSLEQGAGEKLFF
>TRBV7-9|15|.|TRBJ1-1
CASSIGTGWDTEAFF
>TRBV6-4|13|few|TRBJ1-1
CASRREMNTEAFF
>TRBV6-1|14|.|TRBJ2-1
CASSRGQGYNEQFF